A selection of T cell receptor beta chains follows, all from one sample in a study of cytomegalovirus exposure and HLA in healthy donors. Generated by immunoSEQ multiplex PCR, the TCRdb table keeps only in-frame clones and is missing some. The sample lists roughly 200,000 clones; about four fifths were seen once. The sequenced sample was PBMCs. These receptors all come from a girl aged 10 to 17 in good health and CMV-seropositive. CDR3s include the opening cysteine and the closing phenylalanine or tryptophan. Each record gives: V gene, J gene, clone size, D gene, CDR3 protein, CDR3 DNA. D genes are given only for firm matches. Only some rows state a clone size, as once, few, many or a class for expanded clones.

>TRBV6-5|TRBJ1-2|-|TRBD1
CASSKGQRRSGYTF
TGTGCCAGCAGTAAGGGACAGAGGCGTTCCGGCTACACCTTC
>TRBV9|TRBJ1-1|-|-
CASSVVEGGTEAFF
TGTGCCAGCAGCGTAGTTGAGGGTGGCACTGAAGCTTTCTTT
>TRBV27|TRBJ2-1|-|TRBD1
CASSRGQVPEQFF
TGTGCCAGCAGCAGGGGGCAGGTTCCCGAGCAGTTCTTC
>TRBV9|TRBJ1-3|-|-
CASSAASSGNTIYF
TGTGCCAGCAGCGCGGCTAGCTCTGGAAACACCATATATTTT
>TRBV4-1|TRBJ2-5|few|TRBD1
CASSQPGQGLQETQYF
TGCGCCAGCAGCCAACCGGGACAGGGCCTCCAAGAGACCCAGTACTTC
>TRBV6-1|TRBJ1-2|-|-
CASSEQGSGYTF
TGTGCCAGCAGTGAACAGGGGTCCGGCTACACCTTC
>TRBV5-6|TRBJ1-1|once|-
CASSLGGQMNTEAFF
TGTGCCAGCAGCTTGGGGGGCCAAATGAACACTGAAGCTTTCTTT
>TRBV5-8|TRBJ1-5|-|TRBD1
CASSQPTGTGVQPQHF
TGTGCCAGCAGCCAACCGACCGGGACAGGGGTTCAGCCCCAGCATTTT
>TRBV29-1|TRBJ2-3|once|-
CSVDSLGTRGGDTQYF
TGCAGCGTTGATTCATTGGGGACACGCGGAGGAGATACGCAGTATTTT
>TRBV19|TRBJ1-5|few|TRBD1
CASTPRRQGNQPQHF
TGTGCCAGTACCCCCCGACGACAGGGTAATCAGCCCCAGCATTTT